This T cell receptor beta chain was captured by sequencing in a study of T cells after somatic rescue of genetic block. Generated by immunoSEQ multiplex PCR, the TCRdb table keeps only in-frame clones and is missing some. Among 55,000 to 70,000 clones, around 92% were seen once, and the ten largest hold about 3%. The V end lost 4 bases, the J end lost 6 bases, and 15 bases lay between the germline ends. This CDR3 is built from 13 residues. CDR1 is GTSNPN, CDR2 SVGIG, per germline (reference sequence). The genes are TRBV30 and TRBJ1-2, with D possibly being TRBD1 (5 bases). The sequence came from a man aged 35 to 55. The sequenced sample was peripheral blood mononuclear cells (PBMCs). The CDR3 region has the DNA TGTGCCTGGATCGGGGGAAGAACCCATGGCTACACCTTC. Its protein is CAWIGGRTHGYTF.